The rows below give T cell receptor beta chains drawn from one sample of a study of early T cells in non-severe SARS-CoV-2 infection. TCRdb redid the calling of the 5' RACE reads with MiXCR, one entry per CDR3 protein. This sample yields just over 65,000 distinct CDR3 sequences, of which about 13% are seen a single time; about 8% belongs to the top ten. Sequences were obtained from whole blood. These receptors were collected from an adult who was a healthcare worker with PCR-confirmed SARS-CoV-2 infection or an uninfected control (not recorded which). The CDR3 runs from the conserved cysteine through the conserved F or W. D genes are given only for firm matches. Size is stated for part of the rows, as once, few or many counts, or as a class when the clone is expanded.

D	V	J	size	CDR3	DNA
NA	TRBV2	TRBJ1-1	NA	CASNSQGNTEAFF	TGTGCCAGCAACTCACAGGGGAACACTGAAGCTTTCTTT
NA	TRBV20-1	TRBJ2-1	many	CSAPVRSVDYNEQFF	TGCAGTGCCCCCGTTAGGAGCGTAGATTACAATGAGCAGTTCTTC
TRBD2	TRBV12-3/TRBV12-4	TRBJ2-7	few	CASSFSTSGTDEQYF	TGTGCCAGCAGTTTTTCTACTAGCGGGACGGACGAGCAGTACTTC
NA	TRBV12-3/TRBV12-4	TRBJ1-5	many	CASSKLTGRLSNQPQHF	TGTGCCAGCAGCAAACTGACAGGACGGCTTAGCAATCAGCCCCAGCATTTT
TRBD2	TRBV4-2	TRBJ2-1	NA	CASSQRTSGSKANEQFF	TGTGCCAGCAGCCAACGGACTAGCGGGAGTAAGGCGAATGAGCAGTTCTTC
NA	TRBV28	TRBJ2-7	few	CASSLRRGRDEQYF	TGTGCCAGCAGTTTAAGGAGGGGGCGGGACGAGCAGTACTTC
NA	TRBV20-1	TRBJ2-1	NA	CSYLGLGGNEQFF	TGCAGTTATCTAGGATTAGGGGGTAATGAGCAGTTCTTC
NA	TRBV12-3/TRBV12-4	TRBJ2-3	NA	CASITLGESTDTQYF	TGTGCCAGCATTACTCTGGGAGAAAGCACAGATACGCAGTATTTT
NA	TRBV20-1	TRBJ2-7	NA	CSARDLRAPTYEQYF	TGCAGTGCTAGAGATCTTAGGGCCCCAACCTACGAGCAGTACTTC
TRBD1	TRBV12-3/TRBV12-4	TRBJ2-5	many	CASSFWTMTGDPGETQYF	TGTGCCAGCAGTTTTTGGACAATGACAGGGGACCCGGGGGAGACCCAGTACTTC
TRBD1	TRBV12-3/TRBV12-4	TRBJ1-2	many	CASSSIGGENYGYTF	TGTGCCAGCAGTTCAATAGGGGGCGAAAACTATGGCTACACCTTC
NA	TRBV29-1	TRBJ2-3	many	CSVAANTDTQYF	TGCAGCGTGGCCGCCAACACAGATACGCAGTATTTT
NA	TRBV6-5	TRBJ1-1	NA	CASSTLVTVPTEAFF	TGTGCCAGCAGTACCCTCGTGACAGTTCCCACTGAAGCTTTCTTT
TRBD2	TRBV7-3	TRBJ2-1	NA	CASSPVGTSGRGEQFF	TGTGCCAGCAGCCCGGTAGGGACTAGCGGGAGGGGTGAGCAGTTCTTC
NA	TRBV28	TRBJ1-2	NA	CASSLEGINGYTF	TGTGCCAGCAGTTTAGAAGGCATCAATGGCTACACCTTC
TRBD2	TRBV29-1	TRBJ2-5	few	CSVEGQREGHETQYF	TGCAGCGTTGAAGGTCAGCGGGAGGGCCACGAGACCCAGTACTTC
NA	TRBV3-1	TRBJ2-2	NA	CASSPPGLGITGELFF	TGTGCCAGCAGCCCCCCGGGACTTGGTATAACCGGGGAGCTGTTTTTT
TRBD2	TRBV20-1	TRBJ2-3	many	CSARGEGITDTQYF	TGCAGTGCTAGGGGGGAGGGGATCACAGATACGCAGTATTTT
TRBD2	TRBV9	TRBJ2-7	few	CASSVATSGHEQYF	TGTGCCAGCAGCGTAGCTACTAGCGGCCACGAGCAGTACTTC
NA	TRBV28	TRBJ2-3	many	CASSLWDGGPDTQYF	TGTGCCAGCAGTTTATGGGACGGAGGCCCCGATACGCAGTATTTT
NA	TRBV18	TRBJ2-3	NA	CASSPPGLNTDTQYF	TGTGCCAGCTCACCGCCCGGACTGAACACAGATACGCAGTATTTT
NA	TRBV21-1	TRBJ2-4	NA	CASSSNGGSKNIQYF	TGTGCCAGCAGCTCAAATGGGGGTAGCAAAAACATTCAGTACTTC
NA	TRBV7-8	TRBJ2-7	few	CASSLQWAGVNPYEQYF	TGTGCCAGCAGCTTACAATGGGCAGGGGTGAATCCCTACGAGCAGTACTTC
TRBD2	TRBV25-1	TRBJ2-1	many	CASSSSGNYNEQFF	TGTGCCAGCAGTTCTAGCGGGAACTACAATGAGCAGTTCTTC
NA	TRBV4-2	TRBJ2-7	NA	CASSQDPTYEQYF	TGTGCCAGCAGCCAAGATCCAACCTACGAGCAGTACTTC
TRBD2	TRBV6-1	TRBJ2-3	NA	CASSPTSGMGDTQYF	TGTGCCAGCAGTCCAACTAGCGGGATGGGAGATACGCAGTATTTT
NA	TRBV6-5	TRBJ2-7	few	CASRQDSSGEQYF	TGTGCCAGCAGACAGGACTCTTCTGGTGAGCAGTACTTC
TRBD2	TRBV7-9	TRBJ2-1	many	CASSPRLTGGLADEQFF	TGTGCCAGCAGCCCCCGGCTGACAGGGGGACTAGCGGATGAGCAGTTCTTC
NA	TRBV3-1	TRBJ1-1	NA	CASSQGQFEAFF	TGTGCCAGCAGCCAGGGACAATTTGAAGCTTTCTTT
NA	TRBV20-1	TRBJ1-1	many	CSARRQANTEAFF	TGCAGTGCCCGAAGACAGGCGAACACTGAAGCTTTCTTT
NA	TRBV5-1	TRBJ1-2	few	CASSLGAVYPQGYTF	TGCGCCAGCAGCTTGGGGGCAGTATACCCGCAGGGCTACACCTTC
NA	TRBV24-1	TRBJ2-3	NA	CATSDPRRSGTDTQYF	TGTGCCACCAGTGATCCTAGACGGTCCGGCACAGATACGCAGTATTTT
NA	TRBV14	TRBJ2-1	NA	CASSQVSFEQFF	TGTGCCAGCAGCCAAGTCTCCTTCGAGCAGTTCTTC
NA	TRBV7-2	TRBJ2-5	many	CASSSEIQETQYF	TGTGCCAGCAGCTCGGAGATCCAAGAGACCCAGTACTTC
TRBD1	TRBV27	TRBJ2-3	many	CASRRTGGPDTQYF	TGTGCCAGCAGAAGGACAGGGGGCCCAGATACGCAGTATTTT
TRBD1	TRBV28	TRBJ2-5	many	CASGLPGQIQETQYF	TGTGCCAGCGGTTTGCCGGGACAGATCCAAGAGACCCAGTACTTC
NA	TRBV7-9	TRBJ1-2	few	CASSLAQLNYGYTF	TGTGCCAGCAGCTTAGCACAGCTTAACTATGGCTACACCTTC
NA	TRBV7-8	TRBJ2-3	many	CASSLREFADTQYF	TGTGCCAGCAGCTTACGGGAGTTCGCAGATACGCAGTATTTT
TRBD1	TRBV7-9	TRBJ1-3	many	CASSRGDSSSGNTIYF	TGTGCCAGCAGCAGGGGGGACAGTAGCTCTGGAAACACCATATATTTT
TRBD2	TRBV29-1	TRBJ2-3	few	CSVEFSGRADTQYF	TGCAGCGTTGAATTTAGCGGGAGGGCAGATACGCAGTATTTT
TRBD1	TRBV29-1	TRBJ2-7	many	CSAGRGGQGRYEQYF	TGCAGCGCCGGGCGGGGAGGACAGGGCCGCTACGAGCAGTACTTC
NA	TRBV4-2	TRBJ1-2	NA	CASSSSARTNYGYTF	TGTGCCAGCAGCTCTAGCGCCCGAACTAACTATGGCTACACCTTC
TRBD1	TRBV6-1	TRBJ1-6	NA	CASSEARGQGTNNSPLHF	TGTGCCAGCAGTGAAGCGAGGGGACAGGGTACGAATAATTCACCCCTCCACTTT
TRBD2	TRBV5-6	TRBJ2-1	many	CASSELGLAGGNDEQFF	TGTGCCAGCAGCGAACTGGGACTAGCGGGAGGTAATGATGAGCAGTTCTTC
TRBD2	TRBV7-6	TRBJ2-1	many	CASSLATSGSGGEQFF	TGTGCCAGCAGCTTAGCGACTAGCGGGAGTGGAGGTGAGCAGTTCTTC
NA	TRBV29-1	TRBJ2-2	few	CSVGSGTNTGELFF	TGCAGCGTTGGAAGCGGAACGAACACCGGGGAGCTGTTTTTT
TRBD1	TRBV29-1	TRBJ2-7	many	CSGTGGDEQYF	TGCAGCGGGACAGGGGGCGACGAGCAGTACTTC
TRBD2	TRBV28	TRBJ2-7	many	CASSSPAGTSYEQYF	TGTGCCAGCAGTTCCCCAGCGGGAACATCCTACGAGCAGTACTTC
NA	TRBV14	TRBJ2-3	few	CASSQYSAGMGDTQYF	TGTGCCAGCAGCCAATATAGTGCAGGGATGGGAGATACGCAGTATTTT
NA	TRBV7-2	TRBJ2-7	few	CASRDPPAYEQYF	TGTGCCAGCAGGGATCCTCCTGCCTACGAGCAGTACTTC
TRBD1	TRBV7-9	TRBJ2-7	few	CASSLTGVSYEQYF	TGTGCCAGCAGCTTGACAGGGGTTTCCTACGAGCAGTACTTC